This T cell receptor beta chain is from a study of shared clonotypes between healthy human individuals. The overall study: The study used three CD4 naive, three CD4 memory, two CD8 naive and one CD8 memory plate per donor.

Regarding the study as a whole: Sample collection involved blood only; tissue repertoires are likely different. The sharing of roughly 5% of naive CD4 clonotypes was seen across a handful of donors.

Healthy and HIV-negative, the adult donors had no recent acute infections or vaccinations. Details on this clone: The antigen is unknown.

Using immunoSEQ multiplex PCR, the repertoire was profiled, and TCRdb retains in-frame clones only, with some absent. Among more than 500,000 clones, about 96% were seen once, and the ten largest hold about 0.067%. The CDR3 is 18 amino acids. CDR1 and CDR2 from the germline V gene are MRHNA and SNTAGT. V was pared by 6 bases and J by 4 bases, with 14 bases of the junction left unmatched. The chain carries TRBV6-4 and TRBJ2-1; 11 positions agree with TRBD2. The clonotype originates from a woman between 25 and 40 years old in good health. Sequenced sample: naive CD4+ T cells sorted from blood. Specified subset: CD45RA+ positively selected. In DNA, the CDR3 is TGTGCCAGCAGAAGAGGCCCCGGGACTAGCGGTCCTTACAATGAGCAGTTCTTC. It codes for CASRRGPGTSGPYNEQFF.